The rows below give T cell receptor beta chains drawn from one sample of a study of blood T cell repertoires in COVID-19. Assay: immunoSEQ multiplex PCR; the TCRdb copy retains only in-frame clones and omits some. The profile shows about 210,000 clones, 88% of them singletons. The sequenced material came from peripheral blood. All receptors come from a man between 70 and 80 years old with acute or convalescent COVID-19. CDR3s include the opening cysteine and the closing phenylalanine or tryptophan. Each record gives: clone size, J gene, V gene, D gene, CDR3 protein, CDR3 DNA. A D gene is named only where the DNA matches it firmly. Some rows mark clone size as missing; the rest say once, few, many or name a class of expanded clone.

clone_size: .; j_call: TRBJ2-2; v_call: TRBV5-4; d_call: TRBD1; cdr3_aa: CASKPQLTGDRGGELFF; cdr3_nt: TGTGCCAGCAAACCTCAATTAACAGGGGACCGGGGCGGGGAGCTGTTTTTT
clone_size: once; j_call: TRBJ1-5; v_call: TRBV6-5; d_call: .; cdr3_aa: CASSLAGQQPQHF; cdr3_nt: TGTGCCAGCAGTTTAGCGGGACAACAGCCCCAGCATTTT
clone_size: .; j_call: TRBJ2-7; v_call: TRBV9; d_call: .; cdr3_aa: CASSVGRASSYEQYF; cdr3_nt: TGTGCCAGCAGCGTAGGGAGGGCAAGCTCCTACGAGCAGTACTTC
clone_size: .; j_call: TRBJ2-5; v_call: TRBV2; d_call: .; cdr3_aa: CASSVTRSETQYF; cdr3_nt: TGTGCCAGCAGCGTTACTAGATCAGAGACCCAGTACTTC
clone_size: .; j_call: TRBJ1-5; v_call: TRBV19; d_call: TRBD1; cdr3_aa: CASRQGWVDQPQHF; cdr3_nt: TGTGCCAGTAGACAGGGGTGGGTTGATCAGCCCCAGCATTTT
clone_size: once; j_call: TRBJ1-6; v_call: TRBV28; d_call: TRBD1; cdr3_aa: CASQGAGSPLHF; cdr3_nt: TGTGCCAGTCAGGGGGCGGGTTCACCCCTCCACTTT
clone_size: .; j_call: TRBJ1-3; v_call: TRBV7-8; d_call: TRBD1; cdr3_aa: CASRGAGGSGNTIYF; cdr3_nt: TGTGCCAGCAGAGGCGCAGGGGGCTCTGGAAACACCATATATTTT
clone_size: .; j_call: TRBJ1-3; v_call: TRBV6-1; d_call: .; cdr3_aa: CASSEGPVSGNTIYF; cdr3_nt: TGTGCCAGCAGTGAAGGTCCGGTCTCTGGAAACACCATATATTTT
clone_size: .; j_call: TRBJ2-5; v_call: TRBV28; d_call: .; cdr3_aa: CASTSQGTQYF; cdr3_nt: TGTGCCAGCACCTCCCAGGGGACCCAGTACTTC
clone_size: once; j_call: TRBJ2-2; v_call: TRBV5-1; d_call: .; cdr3_aa: CASALEGASPGELFF; cdr3_nt: TGCGCCAGCGCCCTAGAAGGAGCCTCACCCGGGGAGCTGTTTTTT
clone_size: .; j_call: TRBJ2-5; v_call: TRBV15; d_call: .; cdr3_aa: CATTPPGHVETQYF; cdr3_nt: TGTGCCACCACCCCACCGGGACATGTGGAGACCCAGTACTTC
clone_size: .; j_call: TRBJ2-7; v_call: TRBV27; d_call: TRBD2; cdr3_aa: CASSTRGGPNEQYF; cdr3_nt: TGTGCCAGCAGTACCCGCGGGGGGCCGAACGAGCAGTACTTC
clone_size: .; j_call: TRBJ2-7; v_call: TRBV3-1/TRBV3-2; d_call: TRBD1; cdr3_aa: CASSRGTGNYEQYF; cdr3_nt: TGTGCCAGCAGCCGTGGGACAGGAAACTACGAGCAGTACTTC
clone_size: .; j_call: TRBJ2-5; v_call: TRBV12-3/TRBV12-4; d_call: TRBD2; cdr3_aa: CASSFSGGETQYF; cdr3_nt: TGTGCCAGCAGTTTTAGCGGGGGGGAGACCCAGTACTTC
clone_size: .; j_call: TRBJ2-5; v_call: TRBV4-3; d_call: TRBD1; cdr3_aa: CASSLQTGGGETQYF; cdr3_nt: TGCGCCAGCAGTCTACAGACAGGGGGCGGAGAGACCCAGTACTTC
clone_size: few; j_call: TRBJ2-5; v_call: TRBV12-5; d_call: .; cdr3_aa: CASGVGGLQETQYF; cdr3_nt: TGTGCTAGTGGTGTGGGGGGACTCCAAGAGACCCAGTACTTC
clone_size: .; j_call: TRBJ2-3; v_call: TRBV28; d_call: .; cdr3_aa: CASSQGGTDTQYF; cdr3_nt: TGTGCCAGCAGTCAGGGGGGAACAGATACGCAGTATTTT
clone_size: .; j_call: TRBJ1-3; v_call: TRBV11-2; d_call: TRBD1; cdr3_aa: CASSSGQGNTIYF; cdr3_nt: TGTGCCAGCAGCTCGGGACAGGGAAACACCATATATTTT
clone_size: .; j_call: TRBJ2-1; v_call: TRBV6-5; d_call: TRBD1; cdr3_aa: CASSLQTGTFNEQFF; cdr3_nt: TGTGCCAGCAGTCTTCAGACAGGGACATTCAATGAGCAGTTCTTC
clone_size: .; j_call: TRBJ2-1; v_call: TRBV5-4; d_call: TRBD2; cdr3_aa: CASSLNGIAGYEQFF; cdr3_nt: TGTGCCAGCAGCTTGAATGGGATAGCGGGATATGAGCAGTTCTTC
clone_size: .; j_call: TRBJ2-2; v_call: TRBV11-3; d_call: .; cdr3_aa: CASSLVSGAGELFF; cdr3_nt: TGTGCCAGCAGCTTAGTTTCAGGGGCCGGGGAGCTGTTTTTT
clone_size: .; j_call: TRBJ2-5; v_call: TRBV11-2; d_call: .; cdr3_aa: CASSRGGNQETQYF; cdr3_nt: TGTGCCAGCAGCCGTGGGGGGAACCAAGAGACCCAGTACTTC
clone_size: .; j_call: TRBJ1-1; v_call: TRBV27; d_call: .; cdr3_aa: CASSKTEYTEAFF; cdr3_nt: TGTGCCAGCAGCAAGACAGAGTACACTGAAGCTTTCTTT
clone_size: .; j_call: TRBJ2-2; v_call: TRBV24-1; d_call: TRBD2; cdr3_aa: CATSDLRGGETGELFF; cdr3_nt: TGTGCCACCAGTGATTTGCGCGGGGGGGAAACCGGGGAGCTGTTTTTT
clone_size: .; j_call: TRBJ1-3; v_call: TRBV27; d_call: .; cdr3_aa: CASSPPLGNTIYF; cdr3_nt: TGTGCCAGCAGTCCCCCTTTGGGAAACACCATATATTTT
clone_size: few; j_call: TRBJ2-7; v_call: TRBV5-8; d_call: TRBD2; cdr3_aa: CASSSRGRGPSSYEQYF; cdr3_nt: TGTGCCAGCAGCTCCCGGGGGAGGGGCCCTTCATCCTACGAGCAGTACTTC
clone_size: .; j_call: TRBJ1-2; v_call: TRBV3-1/TRBV3-2; d_call: .; cdr3_aa: CASSPRANYGYTF; cdr3_nt: TGTGCCAGCAGCCCGAGGGCGAACTATGGCTACACCTTC
clone_size: .; j_call: TRBJ2-3; v_call: TRBV5-1; d_call: TRBD2; cdr3_aa: CASSLALAGGGDTQYF; cdr3_nt: TGCGCCAGCAGCTTGGCCCTAGCGGGGGGTGGAGATACGCAGTATTTT
clone_size: once; j_call: TRBJ2-1; v_call: TRBV9; d_call: .; cdr3_aa: CASSPENNEQFF; cdr3_nt: TGTGCCAGCAGCCCCGAGAACAATGAGCAGTTCTTC